This record covers a single TCR beta chain. Its target is not known. This sample is drawn from a study of CXCR3-negative and CXCR3-positive naive CD8 T cells. Regarding the study as a whole: CXCR3-positive naive cells carried more hydrophobic TRB CDR3s than CXCR3-negative ones. Each naive subset displayed comparably high diversity, whereas memory CD8+ cells displayed much lower diversity.

The TRB cDNA libraries were prepared by 5' RACE with UMI labels. TCRdb re-called the 5' RACE reads; one entry per CDR3 protein, DNA not given. Its table lists tens of thousands of distinct CDR3 sequences. Investigators sorted each CD8+ T cell subset in triplicate, taking approximately 300,000 cells each time. This CDR3 spans 19 amino acids. CDR1 is SNHLY and CDR2 is FYNNEI in the germline V gene. This TCR came from a human donor in good health. Some clones in this sample may be carry-over from other donors' samples. The material sequenced was naive CXCR3+ CD8+ T cells from blood. Indicated subset: CD45RO-CCR7+CD27+CD95- naive CD8+ T cells expressing CXCR3 (TNR3+). The chain carries TRBV2 and TRBJ2-6; TCRdb gives TRBD1 as the D gene, but with no DNA this cannot be confirmed. The CDR3 sequence: CASSDDLGQGATGANVLTF.